These 28 T cell receptor beta chains originate from one sample sequenced in a study of PD-1 blockade in classical Hodgkin lymphoma. The assay was immunoSEQ multiplex PCR, and TCRdb's table has in-frame clones only and misses some. The sample includes about 29,000 clones, about two thirds of them seen just once. Each patient's relapse followed autologous stem cell transplantation, and brentuximab vedotin exposure varied. Specimen: peripheral blood mononuclear cells (PBMCs), collected before the second cycle of nivolumab. These receptors were taken from a human donor with classical Hodgkin lymphoma.

This clone was found once. CDR3 sequence reads: CASSTLPRQDRYGYTF. DNA of the CDR3: TGTGCCAGTAGTACTCTTCCTAGACAGGACCGCTATGGCTACACCTTC. The V call is TRBV19, the J call TRBJ1-2; a weak D match, TRBD1 (6 bases). The V end lost 4 bases, the J end lost 4 bases, and 19 bases lay between the germline ends. The CDR3 is 16 amino acids. From germline, CDR1 is LNHDA and CDR2 SQIVND (reference sequence).

The chain links TRBV5-1 to TRBJ2-2; 7 nucleotides match TRBD2. This CDR3 region has 16 residues. Trimming at V came to 2 bases and at J to 2 bases, leaving 6 bases not matched to a gene. Germline values: CDR1 SGHRS, CDR2 YFSETQ. CDR3 sequence: CASSFTSGVNTGELFF. DNA of the CDR3: TGCGCCAGCAGCTTCACAAGCGGGGTTAACACCGGGGAGCTGTTTTTT. The entire variable domain, with the rest obtained from reference TRBV5-1 and TRBJ2-2, is as follows: KAGVTQTPRYLIKTRGQQVTLSCSPISGHRSVSWYQQTPGQGLQFLFEYFSETQRNKGNFPGRFSGRQFSNSRSEMNVSTLELGDSALYLCASSFTSGVNTGELFFGEGSRLTVL.

As for this clone: Given a much more abundant clone one base away, this may be a read error. The same CDR3 can be traced to other DNA sequences in this sample. The chain joins TRBV18 to TRBJ1-1; TRBD1 might be the D (5 bases). This CDR3 contains 13 residues. V was clipped by 6 bases and J by 0 bases, with 8 bases between them. The V gene's germline CDR1 is KGHSH and CDR2 LQKENI. The CDR3 spells CASSRDLNTEAFF. The DNA of the CDR3 is TGTGCCAGCTCCCGGGACCTGAACACTGAAGCTTTCTTT. Combining the CDR3 with reference TRBV18 and TRBJ1-1 gives the whole variable domain NAGVMQNPRHLVRRRGQEARLRCSPMKGHSHVYWYRQLPEEGLKFMVYLQKENIIDESGMPKERFSAEFPKEGPSILRIQQVVRGDSAAYFCASSRDLNTEAFFGQGTRLTVV.

The chain carries TRBV19 and TRBJ2-1, with D unresolved. Germline CDR1 reads LNHDA; CDR2 reads SQIVND (reference sequence). The CDR3 runs to 14 residues. V lost 4 bases and J 4 bases, leaving 11 bases between the germline ends. This chain's CDR3 is CASSSGEGYNEQFF. In nucleotides, the CDR3 is TGTGCCAGTAGTAGCGGAGAAGGGTACAATGAGCAGTTCTTC. The entire variable domain, with the rest obtained from reference TRBV19 and TRBJ2-1, is as follows: DGGITQSPKYLFRKEGQNVTLSCEQNLNHDAMYWYRQDPGQGLRLIYYSQIVNDFQKGDIAEGYSVSREKKESFPLTVTSAQKNPTAFYLCASSSGEGYNEQFFGPGTRLTVL.

This chain joins TRBV30 and TRBJ1-3, with D perhaps matching TRBD1 (6 bases). The CDR3 has 14 residues. The germline CDR1 and CDR2 sequences are GTSNPN and SVGIG (reference sequence). Trimming cost V 3 bases and J 1 base, with 10 bases left between them. The CDR3 loop reads CAWRNRASGNTIYF. The CDR3 DNA sequence: TGTGCCTGGAGGAACAGGGCTTCTGGAAACACCATATATTTT. Filled out from reference TRBV30 and TRBJ1-3, the complete variable domain reads SQTIHQWPATLVQPVGSPLSLECTVEGTSNPNLYWYRQAAGRGLQLLFYSVGIGQISSEVPQNLSASRPQDRQFILSSKKLLLSDSGFYLCAWRNRASGNTIYFGEGSWLTVV.

This clone was recorded a few times. The gene calls are TRBV14 and TRBJ2-2; weak D call: TRBD2 (5 bases). V was cut by 3 bases and J by 5 bases, with 13 bases left in between. The germline V gene encodes CDR1 SGHDN and CDR2 FVKESK. The CDR3 is 15 residues long. The CDR3 sequence is CASSHQLRGTGELFF. The CDR3 coding sequence is TGTGCCAGCAGCCACCAGCTCCGAGGGACCGGGGAGCTGTTTTTT.

The chain has TRBV6-1 and TRBJ1-3, with D unresolved. This CDR3 has 14 amino acids. With 4 bases removed from V and 0 bases from J, the gap between germline ends came to 7 bases. The germline gives CDR1 MNHNS, CDR2 SASEGT. For the CDR3, the DNA is TGTGCCAGCAGTGTCCTCTCCTCTGGAAACACCATATATTTT. Its translation is CASSVLSSGNTIYF.

CDR3 sequence: CASSFGTSGSLTGELFF. The CDR3 nucleotides are TGTGCCAGCAGTTTCGGGACTAGCGGGAGTCTCACCGGGGAGCTGTTTTTT. The chain has TRBV28 and TRBJ2-2; TRBD2 aligns across 14 bases. Per the germline V gene, CDR1 is MDHEN and CDR2 is SYDVKM. The CDR3 is made up of 17 amino acids. Trimming took 3 bases from V and 4 from J; bases not matched to a gene: 4.

The rearrangement joins TRBV19 to TRBJ1-2; 10 bases line up with TRBD1. The CDR3 runs 15 residues. The V segment lost 4 bases and the J segment 0 bases; nucleotides outside the gene matches: 2. The germline gives CDR1 LNHDA, CDR2 SQIVND (reference sequence). This CDR3 is CASSRGTGANYGYTF. CDR3 nucleotides: TGTGCCAGTAGTAGGGGGACAGGGGCTAACTATGGCTACACCTTC.

Here the CDR3 DNA reads TGTGCCAGCAGCTTAAGCAGTTGGCAGACAGATCCCGAGCAGTACTTC. Amino acids: CASSLSSWQTDPEQYF. The J gene is TRBJ2-7, the V gene TRBV7-3, with a weak D call TRBD1 (5 bases). V dropped 1 base and J dropped 6 bases, with 19 bases sitting between them. Germline V gene data show CDR1 as SGHTA and CDR2 as FQGTGA. The CDR3 spans 16 residues.

This chain uses TRBV28 with TRBJ2-7; 11 nucleotides match TRBD2. Germline V lookup: CDR1 MDHEN, CDR2 SYDVKM. V shed 5 bases and J 2 bases; nucleotides not matched to a gene: 5. This CDR3 has 15 residues. Here the CDR3 reads CASSPGTSGTYEQYF. The CDR3 region has the DNA TGTGCCAGCAGTCCGGGGACTAGCGGAACCTACGAGCAGTACTTC.

This chain's CDR3 is CASSPTGNMNTEAFF. The CDR3 DNA follows: TGCGCCAGCAGCCCCACAGGGAACATGAACACTGAAGCTTTCTTT. The V gene is TRBV5-1, the J gene TRBJ1-1; D perhaps matches TRBD1 (6 bases). The V gene lost 4 bases and the J gene lost 0 bases, with 13 bases spanning the gap. The V gene's germline CDR1 is SGHRS and CDR2 YFSETQ. This CDR3 spans 15 amino acids. Based on the CDR3 plus reference TRBV5-1 and TRBJ1-1, the full variable domain is KAGVTQTPRYLIKTRGQQVTLSCSPISGHRSVSWYQQTPGQGLQFLFEYFSETQRNKGNFPGRFSGRQFSNSRSEMNVSTLELGDSALYLCASSPTGNMNTEAFFGQGTRLTVV.

V is TRBV6-6 and J is TRBJ2-7, with D perhaps given as TRBD1 or TRBD2 (5 bases each). CDR3 length: 16 amino acids. Germline V CDR1 and CDR2: MNHNY, SVGAGI (reference sequence). Trimming pared 5 bases from V and 0 bases from J, leaving 17 bases between. CDR3 amino acids: CASSPLGASSSYEQYF. The DNA for the CDR3 is TGTGCCAGCAGTCCCCTCGGGGCCTCCAGCTCCTACGAGCAGTACTTC.

This clone was observed once. The chain employs TRBV7-2 and TRBJ2-2; the D is unclear. Trimming took 1 base from V and 5 from J, leaving 14 bases between them. Germline loops: CDR1 SGHTA, CDR2 FQGNSA. CDR3 length: 16 residues. As DNA, the CDR3 is TGTGCCAGCAGCTTAGTAGGGCTGTTGATTACCGGGGAGCTGTTTTTT. It codes for CASSLVGLLITGELFF.

This chain connects TRBV7-2 to TRBJ2-2; D may match TRBD1 or TRBD2 (5 bases each). Germline-derived CDR1 and CDR2 are SGHTA and FQGNSA. V lost 5 bases to trimming and J lost 0 bases, with 10 bases between them. The CDR3 extends over 15 amino acids. In DNA form, the CDR3 reads TGTGCCAGCAGCCGCCGGGGCGCGAACACCGGGGAGCTGTTTTTT. It encodes CASSRRGANTGELFF.

The V call is TRBV15, the J call TRBJ2-3, with D perhaps assigned TRBD1 or TRBD2 (5 bases each). Trimming pared 2 bases from V and 1 base from J, leaving 10 bases between. This CDR3 is built from 15 residues. Germline-derived CDR1 and CDR2 are LNHNV and YYDKDF (reference sequence). CDR3 sequence reads: CATSRLGPGTDTQYF. In DNA, the CDR3 is TGTGCCACCAGCAGATTGGGACCGGGCACAGATACGCAGTATTTT.

J is TRBJ1-2 and V is TRBV7-2; D call uncertain. V shed 3 bases and J shed 5 bases, with 7 bases lying between them. Germline V gene sequence: CDR1 SGHTA, CDR2 FQGNSA. The CDR3 covers 12 residues. DNA of the CDR3: TGTGCCAGCAGCTTTGGATCATATGGCTACACCTTC. As protein: CASSFGSYGYTF.

This clone ranks as medium-sized (0.01 to 0.1%). The V gene is TRBV30, the J gene TRBJ2-7, with 7 bases aligning to TRBD1. J gave up 4 bases and V 0 bases, and 6 bases lay outside the gene matches. The germline gives CDR1 GTSNPN, CDR2 SVGIG (reference sequence). The CDR3 spans 14 residues. The CDR3 DNA reads as TGTGCCTGGAGTGTAGGGGGCGTAGGGTACGAGCAGTACTTC. This translates into CAWSVGGVGYEQYF.

This rearrangement joins TRBV14 to TRBJ2-5; D gene uncertain. Germline V gene data show CDR1 as SGHDN and CDR2 as FVKESK. Trimming cost V 1 base and J 7 bases, with 4 bases left between them. CDR3 size: 11 residues. CDR3 nucleotide sequence: TGTGCCAGCAGCCAAGCGGGGACCCAGTACTTC. It codes for CASSQAGTQYF.

The V and J genes are TRBV29-1 and TRBJ2-7, with D perhaps TRBD2 (5 bases). The CDR3 has 11 amino acids. Trimming removed 1 base from V and 6 bases from J, with 7 bases in between. Germline CDR1 SQVTM, CDR2 ANQGSEA. Written as DNA, the CDR3 is TGCAGCGTTGAAGTGGCGGGCGAGCAGTACTTC. It translates to CSVEVAGEQYF.

The chain uses TRBV28 and TRBJ1-2, with D perhaps matching TRBD1 (6 bases). Germline CDR1 MDHEN, CDR2 SYDVKM. CDR3 length: 13 residues. V lost 2 bases, J lost 8 bases, and 12 bases lay in between. The CDR3 bases are TGTGCCAGCAGTTTAGGGGGCGTGGGGGGCTACACCTTC. This sequence encodes CASSLGGVGGYTF.

The genes are TRBV4-2 and TRBJ1-1, with 8 positions matching TRBD1. Trimming cost V 0 bases and J 4 bases; bases outside gene matches: 10. From germline, CDR1 is LGHNA and CDR2 YNFKEQ. This CDR3 has 17 amino acids. DNA for the CDR3: TGTGCCAGCAGCCAAGAAGGGACAGGAGCCCTAGCCACTGAAGCTTTCTTT. Translated, it gives CASSQEGTGALATEAFF.

The rearrangement uses TRBV28 and TRBJ1-4; D might be TRBD1 (6 bases). The CDR3 contains 14 residues. V lost 8 bases and J 3 bases, leaving 13 bases between the germline ends. The germline CDR1 and CDR2 sequences are MDHEN and SYDVKM. The CDR3 here is CASLRAGANEKLFF. The CDR3 bases are TGTGCCAGCTTGAGAGCAGGGGCTAATGAAAAACTGTTTTTT. The whole variable domain, filled in from reference TRBV28 and TRBJ1-4, reads DVKVTQSSRYLVKRTGEKVFLECVQDMDHENMFWYRQDPGLGLRLIYFSYDVKMKEKGDIPEGYSVSREKKERFSLILESASTNQTSMYLCASLRAGANEKLFFGSGTQLSVL.

The chain is built from TRBV19 and TRBJ1-2, with D unresolved. The CDR3 spans 12 residues. Germline CDR1 LNHDA, CDR2 SQIVND (reference sequence). V shed 7 bases and J shed 6 bases, with 12 bases lying between them. CDR3 sequence reads: CASTFGIDGYTF. For the CDR3, the DNA is TGTGCCAGTACTTTCGGGATTGATGGCTACACCTTC.

The chain links TRBV4-1 to TRBJ1-2; 8 nucleotides agree with TRBD1. The CDR3 consists of 13 residues. Losses at the gene ends were 5 bases for V and 8 bases for J; bases not matched to a gene: 7. Germline CDR1 MGHRA, CDR2 YSYEKL. The CDR3 here is CASSGDRGGGYTF. The CDR3 DNA sequence: TGCGCCAGCAGCGGCGACAGGGGTGGCGGCTACACCTTC.

The chain couples TRBV9 to TRBJ2-5, with TRBD2 as a possible D gene (7 bases). With 4 bases removed from V and 5 bases from J, the gap between germline ends came to 12 bases. In germline, CDR1 is SGDLS, CDR2 YYNGEE. The CDR3 sequence is 13 residues long. CDR3 DNA sequence: TGTGCCAGCAGCCCCGGGGGGCCGGAGACCCAGTACTTC. It encodes CASSPGGPETQYF.

This clone was observed a few times. The chain couples TRBV10-3 to TRBJ1-5; 11 bases are a match to TRBD1. This CDR3 spans 13 amino acids. The ends lost 7 bases at V and 7 bases at J; junction bases unmatched: 3. Germline V gives CDR1 ENHRY, CDR2 SYGVKD. This CDR3 is CAIKGTGGQPQHF. DNA of the CDR3: TGTGCCATCAAGGGGACAGGGGGACAGCCCCAGCATTTT.

The rearrangement links TRBV7-9 to TRBJ2-3; D not resolved. The CDR3 covers 12 residues. The ends were cut back, 5 bases at V and 5 bases at J, with 8 bases in the middle. Germline values: CDR1 SEHNR, CDR2 FQNEAQ (reference sequence). CDR3 protein: CASSVVGDTQYF. The CDR3 coding sequence is TGTGCCAGCAGCGTCGTAGGAGATACGCAGTATTTT.